One and the same sample provided the 24 T cell receptor beta chains below, sequenced in a study of T cells in Graves' hyperthyroidism and ophthalmopathy. What was amplified from RNA transcripts were TCR beta CDR3 regions. First-round RT-PCR targeting the TCR CDR3 was performed with the HTBI primer set. From the multiplex PCR reads, TCRdb called clonotypes with MiXCR, one entry per CDR3 protein. The sample has approximately 590,000 distinct CDR3 sequences; roughly 14% are singletons. The sequencing input was blood. These TCRs come from a woman in her twenties or thirties with Graves' hyperthyroidism.

This clonotype was observed many times. The rearrangement links TRBV24-1 to TRBJ1-2; D is unresolved. The CDR3 runs 15 residues. The germline V gene has CDR1 KGHDR and CDR2 SFDVKD. The V end lost 4 bases, the J end lost 6 bases, and 17 bases lay between the germline ends. CDR3 nucleotide sequence: TGTGCCACCAGTGACCCCGCGTACGCCGGGGATGGCTACACCTTC. It is translated as CATSDPAYAGDGYTF.

The CDR3 nucleotides read TGTGCCAGTAGTATTACTAGCGGGGCCAACAATGAGCAGTTCTTC. Translated, it gives CASSITSGANNEQFF. This chain links TRBV19 with TRBJ2-1; 10 bases match TRBD2. The germline V gene has CDR1 LNHDA and CDR2 SQIVND (reference sequence). The length of the CDR3 is 15 residues. V was clipped by 3 bases and J by 5 bases; unmatched bases: 4.

There are many counts of this clonotype. The chain links TRBV12-3 or TRBV12-4 to TRBJ2-3, with a weak D call TRBD1 (5 bases). CDR3 length equals 15 residues. V gave up 3 bases and J gave up 1 base, with 11 bases separating them. This CDR3 reads CASSFWGRGTDTQYF. For the CDR3, the DNA is TGTGCCAGCAGTTTTTGGGGCAGGGGCACAGATACGCAGTATTTT.

The rearrangement joins TRBV19 to TRBJ2-2; D is uncertain. This CDR3 comprises 15 residues. The germline V gene encodes CDR1 LNHDA and CDR2 SQIVND (reference sequence). Trimming removed 7 bases at V and 0 bases at J, with 12 bases between. The CDR3 nucleotides read TGTGCCAGTAAGCCTCCGCATGCGAACACCGGGGAGCTGTTTTTT. This translates into CASKPPHANTGELFF.

The chain employs TRBV28 and TRBJ2-7; TRBD2 agrees at 9 bases. Germline-derived CDR1 and CDR2 are MDHEN and SYDVKM. Trimming cost V 4 bases and J 6 bases; bases outside gene matches: 7. The length of the CDR3 is 14 residues. CDR3 protein: CASSSKREVSEQYF. As DNA, the CDR3 is TGTGCCAGCAGTTCCAAGCGGGAGGTTTCCGAGCAGTACTTC.

This clonotype came up many times. The chain is built from TRBV24-1 and TRBJ2-3; D ambiguous. Trimming left V 10 bases short and J 2 bases short, with 15 bases between. This CDR3 has 14 amino acids. The germline gives CDR1 KGHDR, CDR2 SFDVKD. CDR3 bases: TGTGCCACAGGGTCACGGGTAAACACAGATACGCAGTATTTT. Translation gives CATGSRVNTDTQYF.

In its sample, this clonotype was seen many times. V and J are TRBV2 and TRBJ1-1; D unclear. The CDR3 extends over 14 amino acids. Germline CDR1 and CDR2: SNHLY and FYNNEI. V lost 1 base and J lost 0, with 6 bases in between. The CDR3 DNA reads TGTGCCAGCAGTGAAGGTGGATTGAACACTGAAGCTTTCTTT. Its translation: CASSEGGLNTEAFF. The whole variable domain, filled in from reference TRBV2 and TRBJ1-1, reads EPEVTQTPSHQVTQMGQEVILRCVPISNHLYFYWYRQILGQKVEFLVSFYNNEISEKSEIFDDQFSVERPDGSNFTLKIRSTKLEDSAMYFCASSEGGLNTEAFFGQGTRLTVV.

This clonotype was picked up many times. V and J are TRBV28 and TRBJ2-7; TRBD1 might be the D (6 bases). The germline V gene encodes CDR1 MDHEN and CDR2 SYDVKM. V was pared by 3 bases and J by 0 bases, with 12 bases between. The CDR3 spans 15 residues. In DNA form, the CDR3 reads TGTGCCAGCAGTTTCCCGACAGGCAGCTCCTACGAGCAGTACTTC. Its protein is CASSFPTGSSYEQYF.

In DNA, the CDR3 is TGTGCCAGCTCACCCGGACAGGGTACACCCTACGAGCAGTACTTC. It encodes CASSPGQGTPYEQYF. This chain links TRBV18 with TRBJ2-7; 8 bases agree with TRBD1. This CDR3 has 15 residues. V dropped 3 bases and J dropped 2; count of bases not matched to a gene: 6. Germline CDR1 and CDR2: KGHSH and LQKENI.

This clonotype was recorded a few times. The genes are TRBV28 and TRBJ1-2, with 8 bases that match TRBD1. The junction had 13 bases not matched to a gene; V was cut back by 5 bases and J by 5 bases. CDR1 and CDR2 (germline): MDHEN, SYDVKM. There are 16 residues in the CDR3. CDR3 amino acids: CASSNSGQGLGYGYTF. CDR3 bases: TGTGCCAGCAGTAACTCCGGACAGGGCCTAGGGTATGGCTACACCTTC.

This rearrangement joins TRBV20-1 to TRBJ2-1, with no clear D. This CDR3 has 14 residues. Germline lookup yields CDR1 DFQATT and CDR2 SNEGSKA (reference sequence). V was clipped by 3 bases and J by 0 bases, with 9 bases between them. Written as DNA, the CDR3 is TGCAGTGCTAGCGGCGAGACCTCCTACAATGAGCAGTTCTTC. Amino acids: CSASGETSYNEQFF.

CDR3 protein: CASSLSSGSPDTQYF. In DNA form, the CDR3 reads TGTGCCAGCTCACTTTCTAGCGGAAGCCCAGATACGCAGTATTTT. V usage is TRBV18 and J usage is TRBJ2-3; 7 bases align to TRBD2. The J segment lost 4 bases and the V segment lost 4 bases, leaving 8 bases of the junction unmatched. Germline loops: CDR1 KGHSH, CDR2 LQKENI. This CDR3 contains 15 residues.

The sample holds a few counts of this clonotype. The rearrangement uses TRBV7-2 and TRBJ1-5; D not resolved. This CDR3 is 15 amino acids long. Looked up from germline, CDR1 is SGHTA and CDR2 is FQGNSA. Trimming cost V 1 base and J 0 bases, with 7 bases left between them. CDR3 in amino acids: CASSLVTLSNQPQHF. As DNA, the CDR3 is TGTGCCAGCAGCTTAGTCACTCTTAGCAATCAGCCCCAGCATTTT.

On this clonotype itself: A much larger clone lies a single base off, so this may be a read error. DNA of the CDR3: TGTGCCACCCTCATCAGGGGCCGAGAGACCCAGTACTTC. Translated: CATLIRGRETQYF. V is TRBV7-8 and J is TRBJ2-5; D might be TRBD1 (6 bases). The length of the CDR3 is 13 residues. Germline V CDR1 and CDR2: SGHVS, FQNEAQ. Trimming took off 10 bases at V and 4 bases at J, with 16 bases between the two ends.

The table lists this clonotype with many counts. V usage is TRBV9 and J usage is TRBJ2-1; TRBD2 matches at 15 bases. From germline, CDR1 is SGDLS and CDR2 YYNGEE. The CDR3 has 16 amino acids. After removal of 1 base from V and 7 bases from J, the junction contained 3 bases not matched to a gene. The CDR3 nucleotides are TGTGCCAGCAGCGTAAGGACTAGCGGGAGGGATAATGAGCAGTTCTTC. As protein: CASSVRTSGRDNEQFF.

The table lists this clonotype with many counts. The rearrangement links TRBV27 to TRBJ2-3, with 11 bases identical to TRBD2. CDR1 MNHEY and CDR2 SMNVEV come from the germline V gene (reference sequence). V shed 11 bases and J 5 bases; nucleotides not matched to a gene: 6. The CDR3 loop spans 13 amino acids. The CDR3 loop is CAAKLAGGDTQYF. Here the CDR3 DNA reads TGTGCCGCTAAGCTAGCGGGAGGAGATACGCAGTATTTT.

This clonotype was seen more than once but under ten times. The rearrangement joins TRBV7-9 to TRBJ2-4; D is unclear. Trimming cost V 5 bases and J 0 bases, with 14 bases left between them. CDR1 is SEHNR and CDR2 is FQNEAQ in the germline V gene (reference sequence). CDR3 size: 16 residues. The CDR3 sequence is CASSPSISLAKNIQYF. CDR3 bases: TGTGCCAGCAGCCCCAGCATTTCCTTAGCCAAAAACATTCAGTACTTC.

This clonotype was counted a few times. This rearrangement joins TRBV27 to TRBJ1-5; D is unresolved. The CDR3 sequence is 14 residues long. V dropped 3 bases and J dropped 5 bases, with 11 bases sitting between them. CDR1 and CDR2 from the germline V gene are MNHEY and SMNVEV (reference sequence). DNA of the CDR3: TGTGCCAGCAGTTTCCTTGGGGAGGATCAGCCCCAGCATTTT. This gives the protein CASSFLGEDQPQHF.

The chain uses TRBV7-9 and TRBJ2-4, with 13 nucleotides matching TRBD2. CDR3 length: 17 amino acids. The ends lost 1 base at V and 8 bases at J; junction bases unmatched: 8. CDR1 SEHNR and CDR2 FQNEAQ come from the germline V gene (reference sequence). Written as DNA, the CDR3 is TGTGCCAGCAGCTTAGGGGGGACTAGCGGGATTAGGTACATTCAGTACTTC. Translated, it gives CASSLGGTSGIRYIQYF.

The chain recombines TRBV7-9 with TRBJ1-3; D is undetermined. This CDR3 has 15 amino acids. The ends were cut back, 5 bases at V and 0 bases at J, with 11 bases in the middle. Per the germline V gene, CDR1 is SEHNR and CDR2 is FQNEAQ (reference sequence). The CDR3 sequence: CASSRPTVSGNTIYF. The CDR3 coding sequence is TGTGCCAGCAGCAGGCCGACCGTCTCTGGAAACACCATATATTTT.

This rearrangement joins TRBV9 to TRBJ2-1; D ambiguous. The CDR3 spans 18 residues. The V end was cut by 0 bases, the J end by 0 bases, with 16 bases between. Per germline, CDR1 SGDLS and CDR2 YYNGEE. The CDR3 reads CASSVGAVFLSSYNEQFF. Here the CDR3 DNA reads TGTGCCAGCAGCGTAGGGGCGGTTTTCTTGAGCTCCTACAATGAGCAGTTCTTC.

The CDR3 coding sequence is TGTGCCAGCTCACCACGGACTCAGCCCCAGCATTTT. As protein: CASSPRTQPQHF. The V and J genes are TRBV18 and TRBJ1-5; D gene ambiguous. Germline CDR1 reads KGHSH; CDR2 reads LQKENI. The CDR3 is made up of 12 amino acids. Deletions cut 1 base from V and 6 bases from J, with 4 bases between.

This clonotype came up a few times. V gene TRBV30 combines with J gene TRBJ1-2; maybe TRBD1 (5 bases). The V gene's germline CDR1 is GTSNPN and CDR2 SVGIG (reference sequence). The CDR3 extends over 15 amino acids. The V and J ends lost 0 bases and 6 bases respectively, with 17 bases between them. CDR3 in DNA: TGTGCCTGGAGTGTTCGGGGGGTACGACAAAATGGCTACACCTTC. This gives the protein CAWSVRGVRQNGYTF.

This clonotype has only a few counts. This sequence joins TRBV5-4 and TRBJ2-7; D is possibly TRBD1 or TRBD2 (5 bases each). There are 14 residues in the CDR3. Germline V gene sequence: CDR1 SGHNT, CDR2 YYREEE (reference sequence). V was cut by 4 bases and J by 7 bases, with 18 bases left in between. The CDR3 here is CASSARDGNWEQYF. CDR3 nucleotides: TGTGCCAGCAGCGCAAGGGACGGCAACTGGGAGCAGTACTTC. The entire variable domain, with the rest obtained from reference TRBV5-4 and TRBJ2-7, is as follows: ETGVTQSPTHLIKTRGQQVTLRCSSQSGHNTVSWYQQALGQGPQFIFQYYREEENGRGNFPPRFSGLQFPNYSSELNVNALELDDSALYLCASSARDGNWEQYFGPGTRLTVT.